Below are 15 T cell receptor beta chains sequenced from a single sample in a study of post-analysis software for immune sequencing data. Points from the study as a whole: Roughly five TRBV segments appeared more often in patients than in controls, and TRBV5-6, TRBV5-1 and TRBV20-1 were among these.

Tagging with unique molecular identifiers was a feature of the TCR beta cDNA libraries. MiXCR was run by TCRdb on the PCR reads, yielding one entry per CDR3 protein. The sample lists a few hundred thousand distinct CDR3 sequences, 36% seen once, with more than 4% in the top ten. No antigen has been assigned to these receptors. The sequenced sample was blood. The receptors were sampled from a girl aged 10-17 years with multiple sclerosis.

The chain has TRBV3-1 and TRBJ1-1, with 8 positions matching TRBD1. Germline V gene lookup returns CDR1 LGHDT and CDR2 YNNKEL (reference sequence). The CDR3 spans 17 residues. J gave up 0 bases and V 2 bases, and 8 bases lay outside the gene matches. CDR3 loop: CASSQSLGQGMNTEAFF. The CDR3 nucleotides are TGTGCCAGCAGCCAATCCCTTGGACAGGGAATGAACACTGAAGCTTTCTTT.

This clonotype was recorded at least ten times. This chain links TRBV5-6 with TRBJ1-2; D gene ambiguous. V was trimmed by 1 base and J by 2 bases, leaving 15 bases between them. The CDR3 consists of 16 residues. Germline-derived CDR1 and CDR2 are SGHDT and YYEEEE. The CDR3 sequence: CASSLNAPPGNYGYTF. The CDR3 coding sequence is TGTGCCAGCAGCTTGAACGCTCCCCCGGGGAACTATGGCTACACCTTC.

The chain joins TRBV7-6 to TRBJ1-3; unclear D gene. Germline CDR1 is SGHVS and CDR2 is FNYEAQ. CDR3 length: 15 amino acids. V was clipped by 5 bases and J by 0 bases, with 11 bases between them. This chain's CDR3 is CASSVGSGSGNTIYF. The CDR3 region has the DNA TGTGCCAGCAGCGTAGGGTCAGGCTCTGGAAACACCATATATTTT.

This clonotype was seen only a few times. The chain carries TRBV5-1 and TRBJ2-1, with 12 bases aligning to TRBD2. The CDR3 spans 16 residues. The germline gives CDR1 SGHRS, CDR2 YFSETQ. The trim removed 0 bases at V and 8 bases at J, leaving 6 bases unmatched. CDR3 nucleotides: TGCGCCAGCAGCTTGGATAGACTAGCGGGAGTCTATGAGCAGTTCTTC. As protein: CASSLDRLAGVYEQFF.

This clonotype was found a few times. The V gene is TRBV10-3, the J gene TRBJ1-3, with unresolved D. CDR3 length equals 17 residues. Trimming left V 3 bases short and J 0 bases short, with 15 bases between. CDR1 ENHRY and CDR2 SYGVKD come from the germline V gene. CDR3: CAISDGASRSSGNTIYF. In nucleotides, the CDR3 is TGTGCCATCAGTGATGGAGCCTCCCGGAGCTCTGGAAACACCATATATTTT.

This rearrangement joins TRBV12-3 or TRBV12-4 to TRBJ2-5; tentative D call: TRBD2 (5 bases). The CDR3 runs 16 residues. Deletions cut 0 bases from V and 5 bases from J, with 16 bases between. This CDR3 reads CASSLARSSGLETQYF. The CDR3 DNA reads TGTGCCAGCAGTTTAGCGCGGTCCAGCGGTCTGGAGACCCAGTACTTC.

For this clonotype: Compared with germline, one end of the junction differs, possibly owing to a read error. The gene calls are TRBV6-1 and TRBJ2-6; perhaps TRBD2 as D (6 bases). Germline-derived CDR1 and CDR2 are MNHNS and SASEGT. The CDR3 covers 15 residues. The CDR3 DNA reads as TGTGCCAGCAGGGACCGGACTAACGGGGGCAACGTCCTGACTTTC. Translating it yields CASRDRTNGGNVLTF.

With respect to this clonotype: This could be a read error, since a much larger clone is one nucleotide away. J is TRBJ1-2 and V is TRBV20-1; 9 bases are shared with TRBD1. The CDR3 consists of 12 residues. The ends lost 1 base at V and 8 bases at J; junction bases unmatched: 2. Germline CDR1 DFQATT, CDR2 SNEGSKA (reference sequence). This CDR3 reads CSARVTGGGYTF. DNA of the CDR3: TGCAGTGCTAGAGTGACAGGGGGAGGCTACACCTTC.

This clonotype was seen just once. A much larger clone lies one base from this, so it may be a read error. The V gene is TRBV20-1, the J gene TRBJ2-5; D might be TRBD2 (6 bases). The CDR3 runs to 13 residues. The V end lost 5 bases, the J end lost 11 bases, and 21 bases lay between the germline ends. Looked up from germline, CDR1 is DFQATT and CDR2 is SNEGSKA (reference sequence). The CDR3 nucleotides are TGCAGTGCTGGGGCGGGGCTCGGGAATGAGCAGTACTTC. Its protein is CSAGAGLGNEQYF.

The chain is built from TRBV7-8 and TRBJ2-3; TRBD1 matches 9 bases. Germline V gene data show CDR1 as SGHVS and CDR2 as FQNEAQ. CDR3 size: 17 residues. With 5 bases clipped from V and 5 bases from J, the junction kept 14 bases outside the gene matches. In DNA, the CDR3 is TGTGCCAGCAGCCCCGGGGTGGACAGGGGAGTTGGAGATACGCAGTATTTT. Protein: CASSPGVDRGVGDTQYF. Variable domain in full (rest from reference TRBV7-8 and TRBJ2-3): GAGVSQSPRYKVAKRGQDVALRCDPISGHVSLFWYQQALGQGPEFLTYFQNEAQLDKSGLPSDRFFAERPEGSVSTLKIQRTQQEDSAVYLCASSPGVDRGVGDTQYFGPGTRLTVL.

The CDR3 bases are TGCAGTTCTACAAATGCCCAGTCCCTATATGAGCAGTTCTTC. Its protein product is CSSTNAQSLYEQFF. V is TRBV20-1 and J is TRBJ2-1; D gene unclear. CDR1 and CDR2 (germline): DFQATT, SNEGSKA (reference sequence). CDR3 length: 14 residues. V was shortened by 8 bases and J by 8 bases, with 22 bases between the two germline ends.

The chain employs TRBV10-2 and TRBJ1-5, with TRBD1 as a possible D gene (5 bases). V was trimmed by 6 bases and J by 2 bases, leaving 11 bases between them. The V gene's germline CDR1 is WSHSY and CDR2 SAAADI. This CDR3 is 14 amino acids long. The CDR3 loop is CASRSGQGNQPQHF. The CDR3 coding sequence is TGCGCCAGCAGATCCGGACAAGGCAATCAGCCCCAGCATTTT.

A few counts support this clonotype. V usage is TRBV20-1 and J usage is TRBJ2-2, with D uncertain. V gave up 5 bases and J gave up 0 bases, with 10 bases separating them. Per germline, CDR1 DFQATT and CDR2 SNEGSKA (reference sequence). CDR3 size: 14 residues. CDR3 nucleotide sequence: TGCAGTGCTGTTGCCTCTTCGAACACCGGGGAGCTGTTTTTT. Translation gives CSAVASSNTGELFF.

There are a few counts of this clonotype. The gene calls are TRBV12-3 or TRBV12-4 and TRBJ2-1; maybe TRBD2 (6 bases). V was trimmed by 8 bases and J by 7 bases, leaving 21 bases between them. The CDR3 has 15 residues. The CDR3 loop is CASGTGLPIVNEQFF. The CDR3, as DNA: TGTGCCAGCGGAACGGGACTCCCAATCGTGAATGAGCAGTTCTTC.

This clonotype was seen at least ten times. The V and J genes are TRBV5-6 and TRBJ2-1; TRBD1 might be the D (5 bases). Germline CDR1 and CDR2: SGHDT and YYEEEE. V was clipped by 4 bases and J by 7 bases, with 12 bases between them. The CDR3 is made up of 13 amino acids. In DNA, the CDR3 is TGTGCCAGCAGCGAGGAAGGGGTGAATGAGCAGTTCTTC. Translating gives CASSEEGVNEQFF.